Described below is a single TCR beta chain sequence and its context. This record comes from a study of T cell changes during pregnancy in multiple sclerosis. The CDR3 sequence is 14 residues long. Deletions cut 8 bases from V and 4 bases from J, with 16 bases between. Per the germline V gene, CDR1 is MNHNS and CDR2 is SASEGT. The method was immunoSEQ multiplex PCR; TCRdb's version includes in-frame clones alone and lacks a portion of them. The profile covers 65,000 to 85,000 clones, with around 92% appearing a single time and about 0.9% taken by the ten largest. The source material was peripheral blood, sampled in the first trimester of pregnancy. The chain employs TRBV6-1 and TRBJ2-3, with D possibly TRBD2 on 6 matching bases. The source of this sequence is a female donor in good health, enrolled as a control in a pregnancy study. In DNA form, the CDR3 reads TGTGCCAGCCCGGGGGAGAATGCGGCAGATACGCAGTATTTT. Protein sequence: CASPGENAADTQYF.